These 24 T cell receptor beta chains were sequenced from one sample in a study of CD8 T cells in Susac syndrome. Reverse transcription of roughly 0.5 to 1 ug RNA was performed with random hexamers. TCRdb analysed the immunoSEQ multiplex PCR reads with MiXCR anew, one entry per CDR3 protein. The profile shows about 150,000 distinct CDR3 sequences, 90% to 97% of them singletons. Sample: CD4+ T cells from PBMCs. These TCRs come from a human donor with Susac syndrome.

This chain connects TRBV19 to TRBJ2-7; TRBD1 matches 8 bases. This CDR3 is built from 15 residues. Germline V gives CDR1 LNHDA, CDR2 SQIVND (reference sequence). Trimming removed 9 bases from V and 5 bases from J; junction bases left unmatched: 15. The CDR3 nucleotides read TGTGCCAGCTTACTCCGGGACAGGCGTAGGGACGAGCAGTACTTC. This gives the protein CASLLRDRRRDEQYF.

The genes are TRBV24-1 and TRBJ2-1; 14 bases align to TRBD2. Trimming took 2 bases from V and 10 from J; bases not matched to a gene: 6. Germline V gene sequence: CDR1 KGHDR, CDR2 SFDVKD. CDR3 length equals 16 residues. The CDR3 sequence: CATSDSSRTSGREQFF. For the CDR3, the DNA is TGTGCCACCAGTGATTCGTCCCGGACTAGCGGGAGGGAGCAGTTCTTC.

V and J are TRBV6-2 or TRBV6-3 and TRBJ2-1, with 7 positions matching TRBD2. Germline trimming cut 3 bases from V and 2 bases from J; bases unmatched to any gene: 4. CDR1 MNHEY and CDR2 SVGEGT come from the germline V gene. This CDR3 has 15 amino acids. CDR3: CASSYTGGTYNEQFF. Here the CDR3 DNA reads TGTGCCAGCAGTTATACCGGGGGGACCTACAATGAGCAGTTCTTC.

In the case of this clonotype: One end of the junction is discordant with germline, which a read error may explain. This chain joins TRBV24-1 and TRBJ2-1; no reliable D call. This CDR3 is built from 15 residues. The germline V gene has CDR1 KGHDR and CDR2 SFDVKD. CDR3 in DNA: TGTGCCACCAGTGTTGCGGACCAATCCTCCAATGAGCAGTTCTTC. Translation gives CATSVADQSSNEQFF.

The chain combines TRBV29-1 with TRBJ1-1, with D hard to call. The CDR3 runs 12 residues. V lost 4 bases and J 5 bases, leaving 11 bases between the germline ends. Germline CDR1 and CDR2: SQVTM and ANQGSEA. In nucleotides, the CDR3 is TGCAGCGTTGTTAGAGGTGCGACTGAAGCTTTCTTT. It specifies CSVVRGATEAFF.

CDR3 region: CASSIRTAPYEQYF. The CDR3 coding sequence is TGTGCCAGCAGCATCCGGACAGCCCCCTACGAGCAGTACTTC. This sequence joins TRBV21-1 and TRBJ2-7; TRBD1 is the table's D call and was not checked against the DNA. TRBV21-1 is classified as a pseudogene. The CDR3 is 14 amino acids.

The chain recombines TRBV29-1 with TRBJ2-7, with D perhaps matching TRBD1 (7 bases). The CDR3 has 12 amino acids. Trimming took off 5 bases at V and 7 bases at J, with 15 bases between the two ends. Germline assignment: CDR1 SQVTM and CDR2 ANQGSEA. DNA for the CDR3: TGCAGCGTTAACACAGGGGCGGGGGAGCAGTACTTC. This encodes CSVNTGAGEQYF.

The CDR3 region is CASSPKPGLSSYEQYF. CDR3 DNA: TGTGCCAGCAGCCCAAAACCGGGACTCAGCTCCTACGAGCAGTACTTC. The chain links TRBV5-6 to TRBJ2-7, with TRBD2 as a possible D gene (6 bases). Germline V gene lookup returns CDR1 SGHDT and CDR2 YYEEEE. V was pared by 4 bases and J by 0 bases, with 17 bases between. The CDR3 contains 16 residues.

The chain uses TRBV28 and TRBJ2-7, with D possibly matching TRBD1 (6 bases). CDR3 size: 13 residues. Germline CDR1 MDHEN, CDR2 SYDVKM. V shed 5 bases and J shed 4 bases, with 12 bases lying between them. The CDR3 region is CASSPGHKYEQYF. The CDR3 region has the DNA TGTGCCAGCAGTCCGGGACATAAGTACGAGCAGTACTTC.

This chain uses TRBV3-1 with TRBJ1-1; no clear D. The CDR3 length is 13 residues. V lost 0 bases and J 11 bases, leaving 13 bases between the germline ends. In germline, CDR1 is LGHDT, CDR2 YNNKEL (reference sequence). The CDR3 sequence is CASSQDRSLGAFF. CDR3 nucleotides: TGTGCCAGCAGCCAAGATCGGTCCCTTGGTGCTTTCTTT.

A single count supports this clonotype. The chain is built from TRBV24-1 and TRBJ2-1; 10 bases line up with TRBD2. Germline V CDR1 and CDR2: KGHDR, SFDVKD. The V segment lost 3 bases and the J segment 2 bases; nucleotides outside the gene matches: 3. The CDR3 has 16 residues. CDR3 nucleotide sequence: TGTGCCACCAGTGATGTAGCGGGAGGCACCTACAATGAGCAGTTCTTC. Protein sequence: CATSDVAGGTYNEQFF.

This clonotype was seen only once. The chain combines TRBV5-6 with TRBJ2-4; no reliable D call. Germline V lookup: CDR1 SGHDT, CDR2 YYEEEE. CDR3 length equals 14 residues. V was shortened by 4 bases and J by 7 bases, with 15 bases between the two germline ends. CDR3 residues: CASSPPGTRNIQYF. The CDR3, as DNA: TGTGCCAGCAGCCCGCCAGGTACCAGGAACATTCAGTACTTC.

This clonotype was recorded only once. This rearrangement joins TRBV29-1 to TRBJ2-7, with 7 bases fitting TRBD1. The CDR3 covers 13 residues. Germline lookup yields CDR1 SQVTM and CDR2 ANQGSEA. The junction had 2 bases not matched to a gene; V was cut back by 0 bases and J by 3 bases. The CDR3 DNA is TGCAGCGTTGAAGATGGACAGGACTACGAGCAGTACTTC. Amino acid sequence: CSVEDGQDYEQYF.

The V and J genes are TRBV20-1 and TRBJ1-3; D remains ambiguous. This CDR3 is 13 amino acids long. The ends were cut back, 3 bases at V and 2 bases at J, with 8 bases in the middle. Germline CDR1 is DFQATT and CDR2 is SNEGSKA (reference sequence). In DNA form, the CDR3 reads TGCAGTGCTAGGGGTTCTGCTGGAAACACCATATATTTT. This encodes CSARGSAGNTIYF.

This chain connects TRBV28 to TRBJ1-5; D ambiguous. The V gene lost 6 bases and the J gene lost 0 bases, with 9 bases spanning the gap. Germline values: CDR1 MDHEN, CDR2 SYDVKM. The CDR3 consists of 14 residues. The CDR3 DNA reads as TGTGCCAGCAGAAGGCTGCATAGCAATCAGCCCCAGCATTTT. Translation: CASRRLHSNQPQHF.

The CDR3 loop reads CASSLDSFYGYTF. The DNA for the CDR3 is TGTGCCAGCAGCCTGGACAGTTTCTATGGCTACACCTTC. This sequence joins TRBV5-4 and TRBJ1-2, with TRBD1 as a possible D gene (6 bases). Germline V gene sequence: CDR1 SGHNT, CDR2 YYREEE (reference sequence). The CDR3 sequence is 13 residues long. Between the trimmed V and J ends, which lost 4 bases and 4 bases, there was a span of 11 bases.

The chain uses TRBV5-1 and TRBJ2-5, with 9 bases aligning to TRBD1. The CDR3 extends over 18 amino acids. Germline loops: CDR1 SGHRS, CDR2 YFSETQ. The ends lost 4 bases at V and 1 base at J; junction bases unmatched: 14. The CDR3 nucleotides are TGCGCCAGCAGCGCGCCCGGGACAGGGTCGGGGCCCCAAGAGACCCAGTACTTC. As protein: CASSAPGTGSGPQETQYF.

The V gene is TRBV5-4, the J gene TRBJ2-5; D call uncertain. Germline V CDR1 and CDR2: SGHNT, YYREEE (reference sequence). Deletions cut 1 base from V and 4 bases from J, with 8 bases between. The CDR3 spans 13 residues. The CDR3 is CASSLWGGETQYF. CDR3 DNA: TGTGCCAGCAGCTTGTGGGGTGGAGAGACCCAGTACTTC.

The rearrangement joins TRBV24-1 to TRBJ2-1; either TRBD1 or TRBD2 may fit D (6 bases each). The CDR3 totals 12 residues. Germline V lookup: CDR1 KGHDR, CDR2 SFDVKD. V was clipped by 1 base and J by 10 bases, with 7 bases between them. The CDR3 bases are TGTGCCACCAGTGATTTAGGGGGGGAGCAGTTCTTC. Protein sequence: CATSDLGGEQFF.

This clonotype has just one count. The chain employs TRBV28 and TRBJ1-5; D is perhaps TRBD1 (6 bases). Germline-derived CDR1 and CDR2 are MDHEN and SYDVKM. Deletions cut 6 bases from V and 7 bases from J, with 13 bases between. The CDR3 consists of 13 residues. The CDR3 sequence is CASREPGVQPQHF. In DNA, the CDR3 is TGTGCCAGCAGAGAGCCAGGGGTCCAGCCCCAGCATTTT.

In DNA form, the CDR3 reads TGTGCCAGCTCACCACCTAGATCTGGGGCCAACGTCCTGACTTTC. This encodes CASSPPRSGANVLTF. The chain couples TRBV18 to TRBJ2-6; D not certain. Germline CDR1 and CDR2: KGHSH and LQKENI. The CDR3 extends over 15 amino acids. Trimming stripped 0 bases from V and 1 base from J, with 4 bases between.

V usage is TRBV20-1 and J usage is TRBJ2-3; 7 nucleotides line up with TRBD2. Germline trimming cut 0 bases from V and 9 bases from J; bases unmatched to any gene: 12. Germline V gene data show CDR1 as DFQATT and CDR2 as SNEGSKA (reference sequence). This CDR3 spans 15 amino acids. CDR3 nucleotides: TGCAGTGCTAGAGACCCCGGGAGGTTGGTGTCCACGCAGTATTTT. As protein: CSARDPGRLVSTQYF.

Only one count was recorded for this clonotype. The chain links TRBV28 to TRBJ2-7; 10 bases match TRBD1. V dropped 10 bases and J dropped 2; count of bases not matched to a gene: 8. CDR1 MDHEN and CDR2 SYDVKM come from the germline V gene. The CDR3 sequence is 14 residues long. The CDR3 DNA reads as TGTGCCATAAACCACGGGACAGGGGCCTACGAGCAGTACTTC. Translating gives CAINHGTGAYEQYF.

This rearrangement joins TRBV9 to TRBJ2-5; 7 nucleotides match TRBD2. The junction had 7 bases not matched to a gene; V was cut back by 3 bases and J by 2 bases. CDR3 length: 15 amino acids. The V gene's germline CDR1 is SGDLS and CDR2 YYNGEE. The CDR3 region is CASSAFSGIQETQYF. The CDR3 DNA sequence: TGTGCCAGCAGCGCCTTCAGCGGGATTCAAGAGACCCAGTACTTC.